Detailed here is one T cell receptor (beta chain). The data originate from a study of blood T cell repertoires in COVID-19. About the study: Researchers got acute and convalescent COVID-19 samples from the United States, Italy and Spain. The cDNA or gDNA used as material had been derived from T cells, B-cell-depleted T cells, or PBMCs.

Original methodology: It was from reference gene primer amplification that nucleated cell counts were estimated. Generated by immunoSEQ multiplex PCR, the TCRdb table keeps only in-frame clones and is missing some. D and trimming come from the DNA, and the V and J calls and clone size come from that table. The table shows under 200,000 clones, with about four fifths occurring only once. CDR1 is MNHEY, CDR2 SVGAGI, per germline. The CDR3 extends over 15 amino acids. V lost 6 bases, J lost 3 bases, and 8 bases stayed unmatched. Sequencing was performed on peripheral blood. The chain employs TRBV6-5 and TRBJ2-3, with 8 bases that match TRBD2. The clonotype comes from a man in his 70s with active or convalescent COVID-19. CDR3 region: CASRSGGAGTDTQYF. CDR3 in DNA: TGTGCCAGCAGGTCCGGGGGGGCGGGGACAGATACGCAGTATTTT.